This record covers a single T cell receptor (beta chain). The clone's antigen remains unknown. The record has no base qualities; no much larger clone is one base away. Receptors were amplified or captured by the immunoSEQ multiplex PCR assay. A mixture of 60 forward primers for TCR Vbeta segments and 13 reverse primers for TCR Jbeta segments was used in the multiplex PCR. A multiplex PCR assay on genomic DNA amplified the CDR3 region of rearranged TCR beta genes. Amplified TCR beta libraries were sequenced as 87-base-pair reads on the Illumina HiSeq System. The original pipeline was this. In a later analysis, tens of millions of unique TCR beta chains were counted across the approximately 640 repertoires, and approximately 11 million of these chains were shared by at least two donors. To remove PCR and sequencing errors, raw reads were error-corrected and collapsed into unique sequences using a nearest-neighbor algorithm that merged closely related sequences. Alignment of CDR3 sequences to IMGT reference sequences was used to assign V, D and J gene segments. For a sequence to be retained, a match of at least six nucleotides was required to both a V gene segment and a J gene segment. Rearrangements were called productive when the CDR3 lacked stop codons and stayed in frame with V and J; all others were non-productive. Following IMGT convention, CDR3 was defined as the stretch from the second conserved V-encoded cysteine up to the conserved J-encoded phenylalanine. Sequences without an unambiguous match to a single V gene segment were excluded from the earlier analysis of approximately 560 of the donors. An earlier analysis of about 590 of the donors classified V segments as functional when productive rearrangements were above 56.7% and as segregating when the standard deviation between donors was above 5%. A statistical classification framework was developed to diagnose cytomegalovirus status using the catalog of TCR beta chain sequences. In a later analysis, TCR nucleotide sequences were compared against IMGT/GENE-DB human TR gene sequences so that V and J genes could be assigned. In a later analysis, CDR3 sequences and most-parsimonious VDJ recombination scenarios were assigned using the TCRdist pipeline. In a later analysis, each TCR beta chain was defined by its CDR3 amino acid sequence together with its V-gene family, and reads lacking a unique V-gene family were excluded. A later analysis removed 592 highly shared, low-generation-probability nucleotide sequences to deal with suspected cross-contamination and a sequencing artifact. A later analysis calculated a clonal expansion index for each public chain from normalized within-repertoire ranks of inferred template counts. A later analysis computed generation probabilities with a VDJ recombination model fitted to out-of-frame rearrangements, and checked the results against IGoR. In a later analysis, TCR-TCR, TCR-HLA and TCR-CMV co-occurrence was scored with hypergeometric tests, and a repertoire-size bias correction was applied to TCR pairs. In a later analysis, false discovery rates were estimated by permuting HLA or CMV assignments 20 times. In a later analysis, co-occurring TCRs were grouped with DBSCAN, and TCRdist sequence similarity was added when clustering was performed within HLA-allele-positive subsets. Repertoires with fewer than 30,000 or more than 120,000 public chains, plus five repertoires with anomalous nucleotide sharing, were excluded from co-occurrence clustering. TCRdb stores this immuneACCESS table with in-frame sequences only. Part of the clones is absent; in the studies checked, under half of the shortfall reflects unresolved V genes, and no reason is known for the rest. The V and J calls and clone size come from that table; D and trimming were worked out from the DNA. Recorded for this sample are about 180,000 clones; about four fifths of them occurred a single time. The biggest ten clones account for around 3% of the sample.

CDR1 is given as MNHNY and CDR2 as SVGAGI, both from the germline V gene (reference sequence). Compared with germline, V lacks 6 bases and J lacks 4 bases; bases without a gene match: 9. The CDR3 runs 15 amino acids, cysteine and phenylalanine included. Only the CDR3 portion is preserved as DNA: 45 bases, with reading frame beginning at the first base. The sample originates from a study of cytomegalovirus exposure and HLA in healthy donors (dated by TCRdb to between 2016 and 2019). In terms of the full investigation: According to an earlier analysis of around 600 of the donors, roughly 180 million T cells yielded some 120 million unique TCR beta sequences and approximately 280 Gb of sequence data. The study combined high-throughput TCR immunosequencing, statistical association of individual TCRs with disease status, and machine learning to predict cytomegalovirus infection status. Along with the 666-subject first cohort, a separate validation cohort of some 130 different subjects was used. Donor age, sex, ethnicity and CMV serostatus were compiled alongside the repertoire data. Genome-wide SNP genotypes for about 60% of the roughly 670 donors were used in a later genetic analysis, which treated that subset as a discovery cohort. The genetic ancestry cluster associated with self-reported Caucasian donors included about 84% of the roughly 390 genotyped donors. The study used immunosequencing to profile the T cell repertoires of approximately 690 subjects and linked those repertoires to cytomegalovirus serostatus. Across about 380 genotyped donors of the cohort, an average of about 240,000 unique TCR beta nucleotide sequences per donor were sequenced, and about a sixth of those sequences were non-productive. An early release that covered about 600 HLA-typed donors contained approximately 300 gigabases of sequencing data and tens of millions of unique TCR sequences. HLA typing included class I and class II loci at four-digit resolution. A later analysis re-examined previously published TCR beta repertoires from around 670 donors and added high-resolution HLA genotyping to investigate patterns of TCR occurrence. The study aimed to test whether signatures of past pathogen exposure could be identified by cataloging public T cell receptors. Rather than drawing on any new phenotypic data, the later analysis identified candidate immune exposures from TCR beta sequences and the way those sequences occurred across donors. Typing coverage differed by locus: A, B, C, DRB1 and DQB1 were typed in about 620-630 donors, DQA1 in approximately 520, DPA1 in some 600, and DPB1 in about 450. Every discovery cohort repertoire had been produced on one sequencing platform. An earlier analysis of several hundred of the donors applied high-throughput TCR beta sequencing to assess whether each TCR beta V gene segment acted as functional or pseudogenic. Because of strong linkage in the cohort, roughly 5 DR-DQ haplotypes were treated as single units for association and clustering.

The cohort comprised some 680 healthy bone marrow donors. At the time of sampling, every cohort member was nominally healthy, though immune exposures that went unrecorded were likely present. The donor tested CMV seronegative, placing the donor among the 352 seronegative members of the cohort. A peripheral blood sample was collected from each donor, and TCR beta sequencing was performed on peripheral blood mononuclear cells. Genomic DNA was extracted from the blood cell samples with the Qiagen DNeasy Blood Extraction Kit. General findings and caveats noted by the study authors: In this cohort, only TCR beta chains were sequenced, and detectable features were limited by the absence of alpha or paired-chain data. Because the 87-base-pair reads could not distinguish some IMGT-functional V segments, including TRBV6-2 and TRBV6-3, those segments were excluded. While some public TCRs were present in many individuals, most TCR sequences turned up only very rarely across donors. A later analysis found that most CMV-associated TCR beta chains appeared HLA-restricted, with HLA associations seemingly driven largely by CMV exposure. Several of the top co-occurrence clusters appeared to be linked to parvovirus B19, influenza, CMV and Epstein-Barr virus, according to a later analysis. A few of the identified cytomegalovirus-associated TCR beta chains were confirmed in vitro to be specific for cytomegalovirus antigens. Because HLA typing was unavailable for some donors at each locus, only the typed subset was used in association tests. V-gene and J-gene trimming of TCR beta chains was associated with a missense DCLRE1C variant in a later genetic analysis, and the association was replicated in an independent cohort. According to the authors, the approach could potentially be generalized to other disease states and immunological phenotypes. Compared with the 666-donor mean, donors in an Asian-associated ancestry cluster had fewer N-insertions in productive TCRs, according to a later genetic analysis. Cytomegalovirus status was reported to be diagnosed by the classifier with high specificity and sensitivity in both the original and validation cohorts. Because counts were too low, seventeen rarely observed V segments, including chromosome 9 orphons, were excluded from the earlier analysis of roughly 580 of the donors. Strong co-occurrence of HLA alleles, especially DR and DQ, made assigning TCR associations to individual alleles difficult. A further reported finding was that TCR beta sequences accurately predicted the HLA-A and HLA-B alleles for most subjects in the first cohort. Specific HLA alleles were associated with some 15,000 TCR beta sequences at a false discovery rate of 0.05 in a later analysis. An earlier analysis of 587 of the donors showed that most TCR beta V segments appeared in productive rearrangements either about 87% or about 30% of the time, which broadly matched IMGT annotations. Sequencing depth was assumed to be roughly uniform across donors in the presence/absence analyses, though that assumption may not hold. According to a later analysis, TCR association rates differed among HLA loci, with DRB1 alleles showing the most associated TCRs and HLA-C alleles showing the fewest. A cluster of highly shared sequence variants was judged likely to be a technical artifact of the sequencing pipeline. A total of 150 to 200 TCR beta chains were listed by the study as associated with cytomegalovirus. A later analysis found that HLA-associated TCR beta chains were more clonally expanded and had lower generation probabilities than equally common non-associated chains. The only immune exposure information available for the cohort was CMV serostatus. Correlated functional status among segregating V segments might be attributable to linkage disequilibrium, but an unknown experimental factor could not be ruled out.

This sequence originates from a male donor in good health and CMV-seronegative. The rearranged chain carries TRBV6-6 and TRBJ1-5, and TRBD1 aligns with 7 junction nucleotides. The material sequenced was PBMCs. The sequenced DNA is TGTGCCAGCAGCCCGGGGACAGCGGATAATCAGCCCCAGCATTTT. Translated, it reads CASSPGTADNQPQHF.